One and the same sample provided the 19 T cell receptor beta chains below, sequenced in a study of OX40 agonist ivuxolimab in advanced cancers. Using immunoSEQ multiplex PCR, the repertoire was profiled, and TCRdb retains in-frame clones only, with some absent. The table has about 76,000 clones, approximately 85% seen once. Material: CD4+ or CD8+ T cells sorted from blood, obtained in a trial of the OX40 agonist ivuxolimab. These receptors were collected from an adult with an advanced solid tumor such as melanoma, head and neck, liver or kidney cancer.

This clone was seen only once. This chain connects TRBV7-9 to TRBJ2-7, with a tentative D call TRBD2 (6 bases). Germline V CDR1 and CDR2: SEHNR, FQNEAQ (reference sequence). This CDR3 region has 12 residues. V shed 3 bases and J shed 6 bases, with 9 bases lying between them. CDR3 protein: CASSLGGVEQYF. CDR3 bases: TGTGCCAGCAGCTTGGGGGGAGTCGAGCAGTACTTC.

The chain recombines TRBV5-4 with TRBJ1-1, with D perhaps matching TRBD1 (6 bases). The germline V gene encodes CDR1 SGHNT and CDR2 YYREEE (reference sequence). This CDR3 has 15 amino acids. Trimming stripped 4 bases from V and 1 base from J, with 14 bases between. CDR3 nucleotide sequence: TGTGCCAGCAGCCTCGGGGGCGAGAGGAACACTGAAGCTTTCTTT. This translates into CASSLGGERNTEAFF.

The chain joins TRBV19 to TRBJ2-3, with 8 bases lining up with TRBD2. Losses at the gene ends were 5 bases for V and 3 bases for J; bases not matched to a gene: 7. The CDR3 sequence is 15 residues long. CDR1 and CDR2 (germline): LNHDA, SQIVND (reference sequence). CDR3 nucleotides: TGTGCCAGTAGTTATAGCGGGATTGAAACAGATACGCAGTATTTT. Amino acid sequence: CASSYSGIETDTQYF.

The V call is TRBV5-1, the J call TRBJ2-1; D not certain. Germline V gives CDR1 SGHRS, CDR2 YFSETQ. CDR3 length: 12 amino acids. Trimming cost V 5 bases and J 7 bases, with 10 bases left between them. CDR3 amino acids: CASRGIGNEQFF. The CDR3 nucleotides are TGCGCCAGCAGGGGGATAGGGAATGAGCAGTTCTTC.

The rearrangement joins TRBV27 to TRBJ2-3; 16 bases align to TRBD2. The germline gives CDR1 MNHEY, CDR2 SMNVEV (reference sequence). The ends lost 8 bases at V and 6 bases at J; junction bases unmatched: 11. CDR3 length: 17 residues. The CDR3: CASAYLGLAGGPDTQYF. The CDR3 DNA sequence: TGTGCCAGCGCCTATCTGGGACTAGCGGGAGGGCCGGATACGCAGTATTTT.

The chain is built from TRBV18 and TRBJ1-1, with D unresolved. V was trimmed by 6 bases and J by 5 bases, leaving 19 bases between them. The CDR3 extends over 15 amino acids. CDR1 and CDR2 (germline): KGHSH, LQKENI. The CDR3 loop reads CASSPSLGIVTEAFF. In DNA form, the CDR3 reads TGTGCCAGCTCCCCCTCACTCGGGATAGTGACTGAAGCTTTCTTT.

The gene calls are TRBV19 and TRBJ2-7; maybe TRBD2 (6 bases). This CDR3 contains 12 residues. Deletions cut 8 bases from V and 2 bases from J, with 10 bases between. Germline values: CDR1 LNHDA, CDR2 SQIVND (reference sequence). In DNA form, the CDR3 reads TGTGCCAGTGGTCCGGGAGCCTACGAGCAGTACTTC. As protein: CASGPGAYEQYF.

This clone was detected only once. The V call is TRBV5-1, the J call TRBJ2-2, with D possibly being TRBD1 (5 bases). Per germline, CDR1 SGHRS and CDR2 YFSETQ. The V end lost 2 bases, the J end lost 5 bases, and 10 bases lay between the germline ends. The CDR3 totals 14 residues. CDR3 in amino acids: CASSLATATGELFF. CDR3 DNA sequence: TGCGCCAGCAGCTTAGCGACAGCGACCGGGGAGCTGTTTTTT. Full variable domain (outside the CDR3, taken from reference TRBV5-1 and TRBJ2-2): KAGVTQTPRYLIKTRGQQVTLSCSPISGHRSVSWYQQTPGQGLQFLFEYFSETQRNKGNFPGRFSGRQFSNSRSEMNVSTLELGDSALYLCASSLATATGELFFGEGSRLTVL.

This CDR3 is CASSLVGGLSGNTIYF. The CDR3 nucleotides are TGTGCCAGCAGCTTAGTAGGGGGTCTCTCTGGAAACACCATATATTTT. The chain links TRBV7-6 to TRBJ1-3; possible D gene TRBD1, 6 bases. The germline V and J ends were trimmed by 1 base and 0 bases, with 10 bases remaining between them. Germline loops: CDR1 SGHVS, CDR2 FNYEAQ. CDR3 length equals 16 residues.

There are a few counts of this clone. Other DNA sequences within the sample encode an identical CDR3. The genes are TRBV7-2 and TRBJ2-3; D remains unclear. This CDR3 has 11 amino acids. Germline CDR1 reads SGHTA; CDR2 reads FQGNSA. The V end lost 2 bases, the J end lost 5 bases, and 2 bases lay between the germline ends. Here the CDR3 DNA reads TGTGCCAGCAGCTTAAAAGATACGCAGTATTTT. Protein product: CASSLKDTQYF.

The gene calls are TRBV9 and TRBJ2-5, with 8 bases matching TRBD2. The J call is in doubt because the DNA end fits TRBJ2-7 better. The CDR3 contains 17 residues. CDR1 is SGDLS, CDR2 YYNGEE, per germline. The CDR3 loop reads CASSARLASPYSYEQYF. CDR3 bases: TGTGCCAGCAGCGCGAGACTAGCGTCTCCTTACTCCTACGAGCAGTACTTC.

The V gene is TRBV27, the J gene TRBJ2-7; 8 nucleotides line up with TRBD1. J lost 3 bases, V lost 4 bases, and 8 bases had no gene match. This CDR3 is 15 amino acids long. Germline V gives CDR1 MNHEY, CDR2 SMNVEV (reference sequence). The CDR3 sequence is CASSSPGTGYYEQYF. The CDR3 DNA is TGTGCCAGCAGTTCACCCGGGACAGGATACTACGAGCAGTACTTC.

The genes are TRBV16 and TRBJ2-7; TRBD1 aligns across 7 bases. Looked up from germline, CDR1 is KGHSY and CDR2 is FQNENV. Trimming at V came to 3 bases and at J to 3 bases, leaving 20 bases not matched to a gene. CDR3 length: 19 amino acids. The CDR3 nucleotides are TGTGCCAGCAGCCATCAAGGGGGCGAAGTCCCCATAACTCTCTACGAGCAGTACTTC. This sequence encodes CASSHQGGEVPITLYEQYF.

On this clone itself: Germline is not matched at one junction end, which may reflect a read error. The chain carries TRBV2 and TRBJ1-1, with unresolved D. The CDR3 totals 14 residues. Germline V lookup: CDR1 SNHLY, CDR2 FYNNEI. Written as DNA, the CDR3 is TGTGCCAGCAGTGAAGCGCGGTATTCAACTGAAGTTTTCTTT. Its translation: CASSEARYSTEVFF. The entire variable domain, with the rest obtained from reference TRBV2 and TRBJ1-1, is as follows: EPEVTQTPSHQVTQMGQEVILRCVPISNHLYFYWYRQILGQKVEFLVSFYNNEISEKSEIFDDQFSVERPDGSNFTLKIRSTKLEDSAMYFCASSEARYSTEVFFGQGTRLTVV.

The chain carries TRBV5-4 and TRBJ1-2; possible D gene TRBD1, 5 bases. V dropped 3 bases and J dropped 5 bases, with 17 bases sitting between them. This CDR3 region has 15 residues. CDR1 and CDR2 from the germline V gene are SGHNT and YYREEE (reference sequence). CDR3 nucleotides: TGTGCCAGCAGCTCGGGGGAGGCTTTTTCTTATGGCTACACCTTC. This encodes CASSSGEAFSYGYTF.

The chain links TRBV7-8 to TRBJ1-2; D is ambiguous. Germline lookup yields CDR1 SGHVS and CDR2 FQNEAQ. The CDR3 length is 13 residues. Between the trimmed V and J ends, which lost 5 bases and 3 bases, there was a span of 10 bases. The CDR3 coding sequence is TGTGCCAGCAGCGCCGGGGTAGACTATGGCTACACCTTC. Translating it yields CASSAGVDYGYTF. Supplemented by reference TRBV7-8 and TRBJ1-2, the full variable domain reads GAGVSQSPRYKVAKRGQDVALRCDPISGHVSLFWYQQALGQGPEFLTYFQNEAQLDKSGLPSDRFFAERPEGSVSTLKIQRTQQEDSAVYLCASSAGVDYGYTFGSGTRLTVV.

In nucleotides, the CDR3 is TGTGCCAGCAGTGGTGGGACTAGCGGGGTGGCTGAGCAGTTCTTC. Translated: CASSGGTSGVAEQFF. This chain links TRBV6-1 with TRBJ2-1, with 13 bases matching TRBD2. The CDR3 spans 15 residues. Germline V gene sequence: CDR1 MNHNS, CDR2 SASEGT. Unmatched junction bases numbered 6, after V lost 4 bases and J lost 9 bases.

The CDR3 DNA is TGTGCCAGCAGTGAACCGGGGACAGGGGCTTGGGGCTACACCTTC. Translating it yields CASSEPGTGAWGYTF. The chain couples TRBV6-1 to TRBJ1-2; TRBD1 agrees at 10 bases. This CDR3 region has 15 residues. Germline V CDR1 and CDR2: MNHNS, SASEGT. V dropped 2 bases and J dropped 8; count of bases not matched to a gene: 8.

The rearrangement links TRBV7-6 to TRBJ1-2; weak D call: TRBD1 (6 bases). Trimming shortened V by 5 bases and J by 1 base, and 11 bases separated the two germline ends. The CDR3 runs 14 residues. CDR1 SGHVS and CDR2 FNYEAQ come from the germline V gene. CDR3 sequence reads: CASSPGTYNYGYTF. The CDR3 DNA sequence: TGTGCCAGCAGCCCGGGGACATATAACTATGGCTACACCTTC.